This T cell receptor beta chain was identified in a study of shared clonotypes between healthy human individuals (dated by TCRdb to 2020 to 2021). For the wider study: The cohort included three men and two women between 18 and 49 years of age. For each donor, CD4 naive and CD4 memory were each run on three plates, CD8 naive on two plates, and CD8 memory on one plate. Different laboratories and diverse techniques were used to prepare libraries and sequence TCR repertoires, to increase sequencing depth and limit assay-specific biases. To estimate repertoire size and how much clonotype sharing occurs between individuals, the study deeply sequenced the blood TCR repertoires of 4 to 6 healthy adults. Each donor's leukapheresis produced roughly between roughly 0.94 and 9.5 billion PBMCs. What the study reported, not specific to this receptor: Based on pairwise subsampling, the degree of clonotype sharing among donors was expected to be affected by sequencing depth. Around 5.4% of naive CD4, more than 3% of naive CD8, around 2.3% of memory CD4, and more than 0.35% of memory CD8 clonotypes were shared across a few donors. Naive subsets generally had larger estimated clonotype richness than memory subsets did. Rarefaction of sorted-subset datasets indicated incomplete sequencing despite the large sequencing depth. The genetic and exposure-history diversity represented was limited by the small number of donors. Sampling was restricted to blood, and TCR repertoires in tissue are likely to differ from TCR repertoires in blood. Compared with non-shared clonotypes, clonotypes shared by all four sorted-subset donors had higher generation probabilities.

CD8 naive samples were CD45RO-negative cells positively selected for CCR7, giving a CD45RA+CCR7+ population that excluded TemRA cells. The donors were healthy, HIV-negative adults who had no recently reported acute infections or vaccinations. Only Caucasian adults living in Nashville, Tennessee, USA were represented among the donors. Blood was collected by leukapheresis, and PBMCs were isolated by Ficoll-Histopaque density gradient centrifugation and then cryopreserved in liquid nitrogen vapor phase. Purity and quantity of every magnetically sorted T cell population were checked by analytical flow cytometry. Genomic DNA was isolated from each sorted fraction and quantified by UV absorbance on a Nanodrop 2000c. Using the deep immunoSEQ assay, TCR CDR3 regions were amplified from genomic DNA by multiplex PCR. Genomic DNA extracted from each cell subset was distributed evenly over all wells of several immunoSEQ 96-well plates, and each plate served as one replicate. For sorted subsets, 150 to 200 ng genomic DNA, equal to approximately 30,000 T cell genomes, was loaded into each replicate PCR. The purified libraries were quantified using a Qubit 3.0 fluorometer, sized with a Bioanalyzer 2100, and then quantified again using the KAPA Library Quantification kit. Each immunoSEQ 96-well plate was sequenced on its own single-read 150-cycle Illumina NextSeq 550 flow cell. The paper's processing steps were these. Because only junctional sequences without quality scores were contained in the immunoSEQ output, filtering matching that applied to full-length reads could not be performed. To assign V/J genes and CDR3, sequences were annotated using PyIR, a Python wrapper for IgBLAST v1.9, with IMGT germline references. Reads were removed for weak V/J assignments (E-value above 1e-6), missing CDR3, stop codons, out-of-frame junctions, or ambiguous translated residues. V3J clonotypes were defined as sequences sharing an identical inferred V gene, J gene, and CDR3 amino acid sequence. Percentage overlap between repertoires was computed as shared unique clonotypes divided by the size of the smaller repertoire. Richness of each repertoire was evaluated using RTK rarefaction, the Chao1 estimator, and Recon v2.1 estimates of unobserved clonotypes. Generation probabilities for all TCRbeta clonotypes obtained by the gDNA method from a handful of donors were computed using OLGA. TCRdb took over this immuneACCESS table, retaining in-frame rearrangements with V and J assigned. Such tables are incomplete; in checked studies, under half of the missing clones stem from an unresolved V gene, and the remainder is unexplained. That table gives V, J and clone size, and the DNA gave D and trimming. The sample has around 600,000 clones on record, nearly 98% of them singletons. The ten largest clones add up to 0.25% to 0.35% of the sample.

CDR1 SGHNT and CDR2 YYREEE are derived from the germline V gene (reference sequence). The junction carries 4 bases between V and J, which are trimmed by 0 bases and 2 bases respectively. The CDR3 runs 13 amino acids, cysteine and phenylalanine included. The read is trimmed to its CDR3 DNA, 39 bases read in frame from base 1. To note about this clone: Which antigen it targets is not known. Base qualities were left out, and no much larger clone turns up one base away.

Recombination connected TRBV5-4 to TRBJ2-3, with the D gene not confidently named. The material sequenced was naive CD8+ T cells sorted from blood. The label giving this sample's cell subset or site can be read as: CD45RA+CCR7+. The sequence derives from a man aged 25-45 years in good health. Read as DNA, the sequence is TGTGCCAGCAGCTTGGCCTCCACAGATACGCAGTATTTT. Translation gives CASSLASTDTQYF.